This T cell receptor (beta chain) was profiled in a study of blood T cell repertoires in COVID-19. At the level of the study: The samples span acute and convalescent COVID-19 from the United States, Italy and Spain.

Original data processing: By means of reference gene primer amplification, nucleated cell counts were estimated. The table came from immunoSEQ multiplex PCR; TCRdb's copy has only in-frame clones and leaves some out. The D gene and trimming were derived from the DNA, and the V and J assignments and clone size from that table. The top ten hold 10% of the sample, which has 16,000 or so clones, roughly 87% seen once. The specimen was peripheral blood. The sequence was collected from an elderly man with acute or convalescent COVID-19.

In nucleotides, the CDR3 is TGCGCCAGCAGTGACAGGGGAGGGACTGAAGCTTTCTTT. Protein: CASSDRGGTEAFF. The genes are TRBV10-2 and TRBJ1-1; D is perhaps TRBD1 (6 bases). V lost 3 bases to trimming and J lost 5 bases, with 10 bases between them. CDR1 WSHSY and CDR2 SAAADI come from the germline V gene. The CDR3 extends over 13 amino acids.